This T cell receptor beta chain originates from a study of shared clonotypes between healthy human individuals. CD8 cells classed as naive were CD45RO-negative and positively selected for CCR7, excluding terminally differentiated effector memory CD45RA+ cells. Whole-study findings and limits: It was the few donors that limited the genetic and exposure-history diversity represented.

Notes on this clone: Its specificity is unknown.

Only in-frame clones appear in the TCRdb table, and some are missing; sequencing was by immunoSEQ multiplex PCR. This sample has roughly 1,800,000 clones, with approximately 94% found just once. V trimming: 3 bases; J trimming: 4 bases; junction bases outside the gene matches: 9. The CDR3 contains 15 residues. CDR1 is SGHNT, CDR2 YYREEE, per germline (reference sequence). The sample was naive CD8+ T cells sorted from blood. This rearrangement joins TRBV5-4 to TRBJ2-7, with 8 nucleotides matching TRBD2. The clonotype comes from a man between 18 and 35 years old in good health. The CDR3 here is CASSSYSGTGYEQYF. For the CDR3, the DNA is TGTGCCAGCAGCTCCTATAGCGGGACCGGTTACGAGCAGTACTTC. The full variable domain, completed using reference TRBV5-4 and TRBJ2-7, is ETGVTQSPTHLIKTRGQQVTLRCSSQSGHNTVSWYQQALGQGPQFIFQYYREEENGRGNFPPRFSGLQFPNYSSELNVNALELDDSALYLCASSSYSGTGYEQYFGPGTRLTVT.